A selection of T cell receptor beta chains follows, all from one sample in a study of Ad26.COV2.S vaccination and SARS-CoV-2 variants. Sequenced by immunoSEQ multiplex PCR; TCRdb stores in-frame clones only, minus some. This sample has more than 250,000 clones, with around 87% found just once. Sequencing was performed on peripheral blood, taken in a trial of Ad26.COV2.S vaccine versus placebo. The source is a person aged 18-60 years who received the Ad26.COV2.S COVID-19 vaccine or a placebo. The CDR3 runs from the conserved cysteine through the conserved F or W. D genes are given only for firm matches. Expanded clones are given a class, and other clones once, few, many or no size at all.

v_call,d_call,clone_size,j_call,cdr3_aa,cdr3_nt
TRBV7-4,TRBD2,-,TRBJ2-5,CASSLVISLDGRARETQYF,TGTGCCAGCAGCTTAGTCATTAGTCTCGACGGGAGGGCCAGAGAGACCCAGTACTTC
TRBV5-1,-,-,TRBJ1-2,CASSEGPQGDYGYTF,TGCGCCAGCAGCGAGGGACCACAGGGAGACTATGGCTACACCTTC
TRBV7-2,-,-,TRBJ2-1,CASSFISYNEQFF,TGTGCCAGCAGCTTCATCAGTTACAATGAGCAGTTCTTC
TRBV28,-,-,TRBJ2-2,CASSLPVQNGGELFF,TGTGCCAGCAGTTTACCCGTCCAAAACGGGGGGGAGCTGTTTTTT
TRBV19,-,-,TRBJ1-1,CASSPTGPNTEAFF,TGTGCCAGTAGCCCAACAGGCCCCAACACTGAAGCTTTCTTT
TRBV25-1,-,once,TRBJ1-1,CASRRDGFNTEAFF,TGTGCCAGCAGGCGGGACGGATTCAACACTGAAGCTTTCTTT
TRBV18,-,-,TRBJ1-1,CASSPRAQPTEAFF,TGTGCCAGCTCACCCCGGGCCCAGCCCACTGAAGCTTTCTTT
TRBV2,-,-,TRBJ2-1,CASRGGTWYNEQFF,TGTGCCAGCAGAGGAGGAACATGGTACAATGAGCAGTTCTTC
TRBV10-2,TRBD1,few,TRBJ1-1,CASSTRQGHHTEAFF,TGCGCCAGCAGCACCAGACAGGGTCACCACACTGAAGCTTTCTTT
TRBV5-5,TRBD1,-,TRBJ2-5,CASSAKGTGLVPPQETQYF,TGTGCCAGCAGCGCGAAAGGGACAGGGTTAGTCCCCCCCCAAGAGACCCAGTACTTC
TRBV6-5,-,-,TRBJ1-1,CASNKGLQNTEAFF,TGTGCCAGCAACAAGGGACTCCAGAACACTGAAGCTTTCTTT
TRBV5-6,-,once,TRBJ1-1,CASSVLQGSQIVNTEAFF,TGTGCCAGCAGCGTTTTACAGGGATCTCAGATCGTGAACACTGAAGCTTTCTTT
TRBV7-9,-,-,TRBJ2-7,CASSQDSYEQYF,TGTGCCAGCAGCCAAGACTCCTACGAGCAGTACTTC
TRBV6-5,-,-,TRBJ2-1,CASSYSRGRDNEQFF,TGTGCCAGCAGTTACTCGCGGGGGCGCGACAATGAGCAGTTCTTC
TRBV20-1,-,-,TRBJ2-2,CSAPIFEELFF,TGCAGTGCTCCAATTTTTGAGGAGCTGTTTTTT
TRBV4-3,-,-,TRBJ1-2,CASSQRGAGYGYTF,TGCGCCAGCAGCCAAAGGGGGGCTGGCTATGGCTACACCTTC
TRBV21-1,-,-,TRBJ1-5,CASSKERGELYSNQPQHF,TGTGCCAGCAGCAAAGAGAGGGGGGAACTCTATAGCAATCAGCCCCAGCATTTT
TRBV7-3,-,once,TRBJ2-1,CASSLDGGHHNEQFF,TGTGCCAGCAGCTTAGACGGGGGGCATCACAATGAGCAGTTCTTC
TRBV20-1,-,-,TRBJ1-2,CSATRVAGYTF,TGCAGTGCTACCAGGGTAGCCGGCTACACCTTC
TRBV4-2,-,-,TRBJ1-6,CASSQEYGASPLHF,TGTGCCAGCAGCCAAGAGTACGGGGCTTCACCCCTCCACTTT
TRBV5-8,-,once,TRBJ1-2,CASSYRVHYGYTF,TGTGCCAGCAGCTACAGGGTGCACTATGGCTACACCTTC
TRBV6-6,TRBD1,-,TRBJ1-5,CASSYGGQGQPQHF,TGTGCCAGCAGTTATGGGGGACAGGGCCAGCCCCAGCATTTT
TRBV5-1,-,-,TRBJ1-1,CASSLDRSMNTEAFF,TGCGCCAGCAGCTTAGACAGGTCCATGAACACTGAAGCTTTCTTT
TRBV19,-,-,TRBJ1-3,CASSAGSTSGNTIYF,TGTGCCAGTAGTGCTGGCAGTACCTCTGGAAACACCATATATTTT
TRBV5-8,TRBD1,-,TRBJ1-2,CASSLGGQTYGYTF,TGTGCCAGCAGCTTGGGGGGACAGACCTATGGCTACACCTTC
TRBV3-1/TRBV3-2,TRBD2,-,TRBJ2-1,CASSQASGGSYNEQFF,TGTGCCAGCAGCCAAGCTAGCGGAGGCTCCTACAATGAGCAGTTCTTC
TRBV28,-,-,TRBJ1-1,CASSLRGGTEAFF,TGTGCCAGCAGTTTACGCGGGGGCACTGAAGCTTTCTTT
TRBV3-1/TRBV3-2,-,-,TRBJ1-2,CASSFPRGGYTF,TGTGCCAGCAGCTTCCCCCGGGGTGGCTACACCTTC
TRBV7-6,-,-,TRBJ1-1,CASSSRSPGNEAFF,TGTGCCAGCAGCTCGCGATCCCCAGGGAATGAAGCTTTCTTT
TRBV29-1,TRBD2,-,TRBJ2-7,CSVKLAGGPIEQYF,TGCAGCGTTAAGCTAGCGGGAGGTCCCATCGAGCAGTACTTC
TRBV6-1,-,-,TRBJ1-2,CASSEVAENYGYTF,TGTGCCAGCAGTGAAGTCGCGGAGAACTATGGCTACACCTTC
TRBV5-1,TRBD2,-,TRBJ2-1,CASSSGTSGYNEQFF,TGCGCCAGCAGCTCCGGGACTAGCGGATACAATGAGCAGTTCTTC
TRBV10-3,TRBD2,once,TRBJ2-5,CAISTGTSGVYQETQYF,TGTGCCATCAGTACTGGGACTAGCGGGGTGTACCAAGAGACCCAGTACTTC
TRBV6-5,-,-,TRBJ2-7,CASSYQTQGIYEQYF,TGTGCCAGCAGTTACCAGACCCAGGGGATCTACGAGCAGTACTTC
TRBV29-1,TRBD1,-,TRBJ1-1,CSVEVTGGNTEAFF,TGCAGCGTTGAAGTGACAGGGGGGAACACTGAAGCTTTCTTT
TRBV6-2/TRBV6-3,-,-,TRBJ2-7,CASSPPGTFAYEQYF,TGTGCCAGCAGCCCCCCCGGGACTTTCGCTTACGAGCAGTACTTC
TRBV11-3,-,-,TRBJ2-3,CASRQDKGLTDTQYF,TGTGCCAGCAGACAAGATAAGGGCCTCACAGATACGCAGTATTTT
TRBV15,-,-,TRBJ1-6,CATSRDAERDSPLHF,TGTGCCACCAGCAGAGATGCTGAAAGAGATTCACCCCTCCACTTT
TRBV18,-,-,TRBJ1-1,CASSITGPSYTEAFF,TGTGCCAGCTCGATCACGGGACCGAGCTACACTGAAGCTTTCTTT
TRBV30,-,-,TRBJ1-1,CAWSGGKVLNTEAFF,TGTGCCTGGAGCGGAGGGAAGGTTTTGAACACTGAAGCTTTCTTT
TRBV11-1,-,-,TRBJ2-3,CASSLTGLTDTQYF,TGTGCCAGCAGCTTAACGGGACTCACAGATACGCAGTATTTT
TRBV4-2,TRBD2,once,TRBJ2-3,CASSPKIKRGGTDTQYF,TGTGCCAGCAGCCCTAAGATAAAGCGGGGGGGCACAGATACGCAGTATTTT
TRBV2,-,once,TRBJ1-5,CASSETGQPQHF,TGTGCCAGCAGTGAAACAGGACAGCCCCAGCATTTT
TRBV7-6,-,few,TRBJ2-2,CASSPRDPLGELFF,TGTGCCAGCAGCCCCCGGGACCCTTTAGGCGAGCTGTTTTTT
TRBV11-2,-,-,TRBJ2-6,CASSLGWGRGANVLTF,TGTGCCAGCAGCTTAGGGTGGGGCCGGGGGGCCAACGTCCTGACTTTC
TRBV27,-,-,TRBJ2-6,CASSLTSGANVLTF,TGTGCCAGCAGTTTAACTTCTGGGGCCAACGTCCTGACTTTC
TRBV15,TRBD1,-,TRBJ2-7,CATSRGTGGDEQYF,TGTGCCACCAGCAGAGGGACAGGGGGGGACGAGCAGTACTTC